The 3 T cell receptor beta chains below were found in one sample sequenced in a study of beta chain features in type 1 diabetes. General study results and limits: Type 1 diabetes patients showed a moderate but significant shortening of TCRB CDR3s in all four CD4+ subsets.

All of the isolated RNA was reverse transcribed, so expressed TCRB transcripts were sequenced. Sequencing was performed with immunoSEQ multiplex PCR; in TCRdb, only in-frame clones are kept and a portion is missing. The table has a few hundred thousand clones, approximately 13% seen once. Their target antigens are unknown. Material: naive CD4+ T cells from blood. The receptor source for this set is a man younger than 40 with type 1 diabetes.

This clone was picked up a small number of times. This chain links TRBV9 with TRBJ2-3; 7 bases line up with TRBD1. The CDR3 sequence is 16 residues long. Germline V gene data show CDR1 as SGDLS and CDR2 as YYNGEE. Germline trimming cut 0 bases from V and 1 base from J; bases unmatched to any gene: 5. The DNA for the CDR3 is TGTGCCAGCAGCGTAGGGACAGGACCCGGCACAGATACGCAGTATTTT. As protein: CASSVGTGPGTDTQYF.

The rearrangement uses TRBV6-6 and TRBJ2-3; 8 bases agree with TRBD1. Trimming cost V 2 bases and J 0 bases; bases outside gene matches: 4. Germline lookup yields CDR1 MNHNY and CDR2 SVGAGI (reference sequence). The CDR3 is 16 residues long. The CDR3 nucleotides read TGTGCCAGCAGTTACCGTCAGGGGGCAAGCACAGATACGCAGTATTTT. Translated: CASSYRQGASTDTQYF.

This clone was recorded a few times. The chain carries TRBV5-1 and TRBJ2-1, with D possibly being TRBD2 (5 bases). In germline, CDR1 is SGHRS, CDR2 YFSETQ. The CDR3 consists of 15 residues. V lost 4 bases and J 2 bases, leaving 13 bases between the germline ends. CDR3 bases: TGCGCCAGCAGCCGACCTAGCCTGGCCTACAATGAGCAGTTCTTC. It specifies CASSRPSLAYNEQFF.